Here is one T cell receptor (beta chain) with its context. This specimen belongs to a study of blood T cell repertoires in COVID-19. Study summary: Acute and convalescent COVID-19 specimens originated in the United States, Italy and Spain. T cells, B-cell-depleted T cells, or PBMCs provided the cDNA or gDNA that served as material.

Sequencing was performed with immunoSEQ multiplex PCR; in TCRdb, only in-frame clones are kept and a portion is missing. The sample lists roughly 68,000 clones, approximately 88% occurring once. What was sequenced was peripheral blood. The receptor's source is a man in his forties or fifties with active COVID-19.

The CDR3 spells CASSQDGFSGYTF. CDR3 DNA sequence: TGTGCCAGCAGCCAAGATGGCTTTTCTGGCTACACCTTC. The J gene is TRBJ1-2, the V gene TRBV4-2; D ambiguous. Trimming shortened V by 0 bases and J by 7 bases, and 9 bases separated the two germline ends. The germline V gene encodes CDR1 LGHNA and CDR2 YNFKEQ. The CDR3 has 13 amino acids.